Listed here is a single TCR beta chain. Its antigen is unidentified. V dropped 4 bases and J dropped 2 bases, with 9 bases sitting between them. In germline, CDR1 is SNHLY, CDR2 FYNNEI. The CDR3 length is 14 residues. The data originate from a study of T cell responses to AZD1222 COVID-19 vaccine. The overall study: Second-dose recipients at about 4 or about 12 weeks were treated as one pooled group.

Study-wide results and limits: Unmutated variant regions reportedly attract nearly half of all spike-specific TCRs.

Only in-frame clones appear in the TCRdb table, and some are missing; sequencing was by immunoSEQ multiplex PCR. The table has roughly 130,000 clones, 75% to 90% seen once; the top ten hold approximately 1.5%. The chain joins TRBV2 to TRBJ1-5, with unresolved D. The sequencing used peripheral blood, collected on day 0 of AZD1222 vaccination. This TCR came from an adult in good health. DNA of the CDR3: TGTGCCAGCAGTGGCGAAGGGCGCAATCAGCCCCAGCATTTT. Protein: CASSGEGRNQPQHF. The variable domain in full, completed from reference TRBV2 and TRBJ1-5, reads EPEVTQTPSHQVTQMGQEVILRCVPISNHLYFYWYRQILGQKVEFLVSFYNNEISEKSEIFDDQFSVERPDGSNFTLKIRSTKLEDSAMYFCASSGEGRNQPQHFGDGTRLSIL.